This TCR beta chain emerged from a study of cytomegalovirus exposure and HLA in healthy donors (dated 2017 in TCRdb). As for the study more broadly: In an earlier analysis of under 750 of the donors, about 270 Gb of sequence data and 90 million to 120 million unique TCR beta sequences from roughly 180 million T cells were reported. An earlier analysis of 587 of the donors applied high-throughput TCR beta sequencing to assess whether each TCR beta V gene segment acted as functional or pseudogenic. A later analysis re-examined previously published TCR beta repertoires from over 500 donors and added high-resolution HLA genotyping to investigate patterns of TCR occurrence. On average, roughly 240,000 unique TCR beta nucleotide sequences were sequenced per donor among a few hundred genotyped donors of the cohort, with 15% to 20% of those sequences being non-productive. To predict cytomegalovirus infection status, the study brought together high-throughput TCR immunosequencing, statistical association of individual TCRs with disease status, and machine learning. Typing coverage varied by locus: roughly 620-640 donors for A, B, C, DRB1 and DQB1; approximately 500 for DQA1; around 570 for DPA1; more than 450 for DPB1. All discovery cohort repertoires had been generated using a single sequencing platform. In addition to the first cohort of around 670 subjects, a separate validation cohort of 120 different subjects was used. Donor age, sex, ethnicity and CMV serostatus were collected together with the repertoire data. Among the roughly 430 genotyped donors, around 81% belonged to the genetic ancestry cluster associated with self-reported Caucasian donors. Roughly five DR-DQ haplotypes were handled as single units for association and clustering because linkage in the cohort was strong. An early release covering 550 to 650 HLA-typed donors comprised roughly 300 gigabases of sequencing data and around 85 million unique TCR sequences. HLA typing covered class I and class II loci at four-digit resolution. Rather than drawing on any new phenotypic data, the later analysis identified candidate immune exposures from TCR beta sequences and the way those sequences occurred across donors. The study aimed to test whether signatures of past pathogen exposure could be identified by cataloging public T cell receptors. The study profiled the T cell repertoires of 500 to 800 subjects by immunosequencing and related them to cytomegalovirus serostatus. Genome-wide SNP genotypes for about 55% of the roughly 670 donors were used in a later genetic analysis, which treated that subset as a discovery cohort.

As regards this clone: What antigen it recognizes has not been identified. No qualities accompany the bases; no much larger clone lies one base away.

The cohort consisted of fewer than 700 healthy bone marrow donors. At the time of sampling, all cohort members were nominally healthy, though unrecorded immune exposures were likely present. The donor tested CMV seronegative, placing the donor among the 350 or so seronegative members of the cohort. Every donor gave a peripheral blood sample, and the peripheral blood mononuclear cells from that sample were used for TCR beta sequencing. The Qiagen DNeasy Blood Extraction Kit was used to extract genomic DNA from the blood cell samples. The library was built by means of the immunoSEQ multiplex PCR assay. A mixture of 60 forward primers for TCR Vbeta segments and 13 reverse primers for TCR Jbeta segments was used in the multiplex PCR. The CDR3 region of rearranged TCR beta genes was amplified from genomic DNA with a multiplex PCR assay. The amplified TCR beta libraries were sequenced on the Illumina HiSeq System as 87-base-pair reads. In the authors' own workflow: A later analysis tallied around 80 million unique TCR beta chains across the 600 to 700 repertoires, and roughly 11 million of those chains were shared by two or more donors. A nearest-neighbor algorithm error-corrected the raw reads and collapsed the reads into unique sequences, merging closely related sequences to remove PCR and sequencing errors. Alignment of CDR3 sequences to IMGT reference sequences was used to assign V, D and J gene segments. Each retained sequence needed at least a six-nucleotide match to both a V gene segment and a J gene segment. A rearrangement counted as productive if the CDR3 had no stop codons and remained in frame with V and J, and every other rearrangement counted as non-productive. Following IMGT convention, CDR3 was defined as the stretch from the second conserved V-encoded cysteine up to the conserved J-encoded phenylalanine. The earlier analysis of around 640 of the donors excluded sequences that lacked an unambiguous match to a single V gene segment. An earlier analysis of 450 to 650 of the donors called V segments functional above 56.7% productive rearrangements and segregating when the between-donor standard deviation exceeded 5%. A statistical classification framework was built for diagnosing cytomegalovirus status from the catalog of TCR beta chain sequences. A later analysis assigned V and J genes by comparing TCR nucleotide sequences with IMGT/GENE-DB human TR gene sequences. The TCRdist pipeline was used in a later analysis to assign CDR3 sequences and most-parsimonious VDJ recombination scenarios. In a later analysis, each TCR beta chain was defined by its CDR3 amino acid sequence together with its V-gene family, and reads lacking a unique V-gene family were excluded. In a later analysis, a few hundred highly shared, low-generation-probability nucleotide sequences were removed to address suspected cross-contamination and a sequencing artifact. In a later analysis, a clonal expansion index was calculated for each public chain from normalized within-repertoire ranks of inferred template counts. Generation probabilities in a later analysis came from a VDJ recombination model fitted to out-of-frame rearrangements, and those results were checked against IGoR. In a later analysis, hypergeometric tests were used to score TCR-TCR, TCR-HLA and TCR-CMV co-occurrence, with a repertoire-size bias correction applied to TCR pairs. In a later analysis, false discovery rates were estimated by permuting HLA or CMV assignments 20 times. In a later analysis, co-occurring TCRs were grouped using DBSCAN, with TCRdist sequence similarity added in when clustering inside HLA-allele-positive subsets. Repertoires with fewer than 30,000 or more than 120,000 public chains were left out of co-occurrence clustering, as were a handful of repertoires with anomalous nucleotide sharing. This immuneACCESS table, as held by TCRdb, lists in-frame sequences with V and J called but not all clones. Of the missing ones, under half trace to an unresolved V gene in checked studies; the others have no known cause. D and trimming come from the DNA, and the V and J calls and clone size come from that table. This sample holds 30,000 to 40,000 clones; 55% to 75% were observed only once. The ten most abundant clones make up approximately 7% of the sample.

From a lookup of the germline V gene (reference sequence), CDR1 and CDR2 are SEHNR and FQNEAQ. The germline ends are 20 bases apart after V is trimmed by 2 bases and J by 7 bases. The cysteine opens and the phenylalanine closes a CDR3 of 16 amino acids. The read is trimmed to its CDR3 DNA, 48 bases read in frame from base 1. Broad study findings and their caveats: The cohort was sequenced for TCR beta chains only, and without alpha or paired-chain data the features that could be detected were limited. Because counts were too low, around 18 rarely observed V segments, including chromosome 9 orphons, were left out of the earlier analysis of 500 to 750 of the donors. A further reported finding was that TCR beta sequences accurately predicted the HLA-A and HLA-B alleles for most subjects in the first cohort. A group of highly shared sequence variants was considered likely to be a technical artifact of the sequencing pipeline. The presence/absence analyses assumed that sequencing depth was roughly uniform across donors, and that assumption may not be true. Strong co-occurrence of HLA alleles, especially DR and DQ, made assigning TCR associations to individual alleles difficult. In an earlier analysis of a few hundred of the donors, most TCR beta V segments were observed in productive rearrangements about 90% or about 30% of the time, broadly matching IMGT annotations. In vitro tests confirmed that three of the cytomegalovirus-associated TCR beta chains recognize cytomegalovirus antigens. According to the authors, the approach could potentially be generalized to other disease states and immunological phenotypes. In the study, roughly 160 TCR beta chains were listed as associated with cytomegalovirus. Because HLA typing was unavailable for some donors at each locus, only the typed subset was used in association tests. According to a later genetic analysis, donors in an Asian-associated ancestry cluster had fewer N-insertions in productive TCRs than the approximately 630-donor mean. The only immune exposure information available for the cohort was CMV serostatus. V-gene and J-gene trimming of TCR beta chains was associated with a missense DCLRE1C variant in a later genetic analysis, and the association was replicated in an independent cohort. The classifier was reported to diagnose cytomegalovirus status with high specificity and sensitivity in both the original and validation cohorts. A later analysis found that most CMV-associated TCR beta chains appeared HLA-restricted, with HLA associations seemingly driven largely by CMV exposure. Compared with equally common non-associated chains, HLA-associated TCR beta chains in a later analysis were more clonally expanded and had lower generation probabilities. Specific HLA alleles were associated with roughly 17,000 TCR beta sequences at a false discovery rate of 0.05 in a later analysis. Most TCR sequences were observed very rarely across donors, whereas some public TCRs were present in many individuals. In a later analysis, several top co-occurrence clusters were reported to appear linked to parvovirus B19, influenza, CMV and Epstein-Barr virus. Some IMGT-functional V segments, including TRBV6-2 and TRBV6-3, could not be told apart with the 87-base-pair reads, so those segments were excluded. In a later analysis, TCR association rates were found to vary across HLA loci, with the most associated TCRs seen for DRB1 alleles and the fewest for HLA-C alleles. Linkage disequilibrium might explain the correlated functional status among segregating V segments, but an unknown experimental factor could not be excluded.

Specimen: PBMCs. The chain is assembled from TRBV7-9 and TRBJ1-2; the D gene is perhaps TRBD1, from 6 matching bases. This receptor was taken from a man aged 25-45 years in good health and CMV-seronegative. The DNA reads as follows: TGTGCCAGCAGCTTATTGGGGGGGGCCAAACGGGTTGGCTACACCTTC. Its protein reads: CASSLLGGAKRVGYTF.